These T cell receptor beta chains were read from a single sample in a study of identifying expanded T cells in peripheral blood. Using immunoSEQ multiplex PCR, the repertoire was profiled, and TCRdb retains in-frame clones only, with some absent. The sample records about 90,000 clones, nearly 90% being singletons. Sequenced sample: blood. The receptors stem from a person aged 18 to 75 in good health. Both conserved end residues are part of each CDR3. The D gene is left open where the match is weak. Clone size is stated in some rows and not others, as once, few, many or a class when expanded.

CDR3nt: TGTGCCAGCAGTTGGGGACGCCCCAATTCACCCCTCCACTTT
CDR3aa: CASSWGRPNSPLHF
d_gene: -
abundance: -
j_gene: TRBJ1-6
v_gene: TRBV27

CDR3nt: TGTGCCAGCAGCCGACGGGACAGCTTAAATGGCTACACCTTC
CDR3aa: CASSRRDSLNGYTF
d_gene: TRBD1
abundance: -
j_gene: TRBJ1-2
v_gene: TRBV13

CDR3nt: TGTGCCAGCAGCCTCTCGGGGGACAGCGCTTATCTATCCGGCTACACCTTC
CDR3aa: CASSLSGDSAYLSGYTF
d_gene: TRBD1
abundance: -
j_gene: TRBJ1-2
v_gene: TRBV9

CDR3nt: TGTGCCAGCAGTAAAGGACGGAACTATGGCTACACCTTC
CDR3aa: CASSKGRNYGYTF
d_gene: -
abundance: -
j_gene: TRBJ1-2
v_gene: TRBV9

CDR3nt: TGTGCCAGCAGAAAGGGGCCCTACGAGCAGTACTTC
CDR3aa: CASRKGPYEQYF
d_gene: -
abundance: -
j_gene: TRBJ2-7
v_gene: TRBV6-5

CDR3nt: TGTGCCAGCTCGTCACAGACCTACGAGCAGTACTTC
CDR3aa: CASSSQTYEQYF
d_gene: -
abundance: -
j_gene: TRBJ2-7
v_gene: TRBV18

CDR3nt: TGTGCCTGGAGTAAGGAGCGGACAATCACAGATACGCAGTATTTT
CDR3aa: CAWSKERTITDTQYF
d_gene: -
abundance: once
j_gene: TRBJ2-3
v_gene: TRBV30

CDR3nt: TGTGCCAGCAGCCAACCTGGCAGGGAGACTGGTGATACGCAGTATTTT
CDR3aa: CASSQPGRETGDTQYF
d_gene: -
abundance: -
j_gene: TRBJ2-3
v_gene: TRBV4-2

CDR3nt: TGTGCCTCCGTAGGGACTAGCGGAATGAATGAGCAGTTCTTC
CDR3aa: CASVGTSGMNEQFF
d_gene: TRBD2
abundance: -
j_gene: TRBJ2-1
v_gene: TRBV10-3

CDR3nt: TGTGCCAGCAGTTACGGGACAGGCGTGAACACTGAAGCTTTCTTT
CDR3aa: CASSYGTGVNTEAFF
d_gene: TRBD1
abundance: -
j_gene: TRBJ1-1
v_gene: TRBV6-5

CDR3nt: TGTGCCAGCAGCTCAACCTCGGTCGTACAGGGGGCACCATCTATAGGCTACACCTTC
CDR3aa: CASSSTSVVQGAPSIGYTF
d_gene: TRBD1
abundance: -
j_gene: TRBJ1-2
v_gene: TRBV7-2

CDR3nt: TGCGCCAGCAGCATAGCGGGGAACTACAATGAGCAGTTCTTC
CDR3aa: CASSIAGNYNEQFF
d_gene: TRBD2
abundance: once
j_gene: TRBJ2-1
v_gene: TRBV5-1

CDR3nt: TGTGCCAGCAGCCAAGATCCGAGACAGCCGGCTTTCTTT
CDR3aa: CASSQDPRQPAFF
d_gene: -
abundance: -
j_gene: TRBJ1-1
v_gene: TRBV4-2

CDR3nt: TGCGCCAGCAGCCAATGGACGAGCTCCTACGAGCAGTACTTC
CDR3aa: CASSQWTSSYEQYF
d_gene: -
abundance: -
j_gene: TRBJ2-7
v_gene: TRBV4-3

CDR3nt: TGCGCCAGCAGTGACGACAGTAACTATGGCTACACCTTC
CDR3aa: CASSDDSNYGYTF
d_gene: -
abundance: -
j_gene: TRBJ1-2
v_gene: TRBV10-2

CDR3nt: TGTGCCAGCAGCTTAGGCCCGTCGAACACTGAAGCTTTCTTT
CDR3aa: CASSLGPSNTEAFF
d_gene: -
abundance: -
j_gene: TRBJ1-1
v_gene: TRBV7-2

CDR3nt: TGTGCCAGCAGCCAATTAAGTGGGCCCCCGAAGAGAAAGACCCAGTACTTC
CDR3aa: CASSQLSGPPKRKTQYF
d_gene: -
abundance: -
j_gene: TRBJ2-5
v_gene: TRBV16

CDR3nt: TGTGCCAGCAGTGAAGTATGGGGAGCGAGCACAGATACGCAGTATTTT
CDR3aa: CASSEVWGASTDTQYF
d_gene: -
abundance: -
j_gene: TRBJ2-3
v_gene: TRBV6-1

CDR3nt: TGTGCCACCAGCAGAGATCCAAGCGGGGAGCTGTTTTTT
CDR3aa: CATSRDPSGELFF
d_gene: -
abundance: -
j_gene: TRBJ2-2
v_gene: TRBV15

CDR3nt: TGCAGCGCCCTGGACAGGCCAGGAGAGCAGTACTTC
CDR3aa: CSALDRPGEQYF
d_gene: TRBD1
abundance: -
j_gene: TRBJ2-7
v_gene: TRBV29-1

CDR3nt: TGTGCCAGCAGTGAATTAGGGGTCGGGAGCTCTGGGGCCAACGTCCTGACTTTC
CDR3aa: CASSELGVGSSGANVLTF
d_gene: -
abundance: -
j_gene: TRBJ2-6
v_gene: TRBV25-1

CDR3nt: TGTGCCAGCTCACCAGCACCGGGCCCTAGCAATCAGCCCCAGCATTTT
CDR3aa: CASSPAPGPSNQPQHF
d_gene: -
abundance: -
j_gene: TRBJ1-5
v_gene: TRBV18

CDR3nt: TGTGCCAGCAGCCAGGTTAGACTAGAGGCGCCTTCGACCCAGTACTTC
CDR3aa: CASSQVRLEAPSTQYF
d_gene: -
abundance: -
j_gene: TRBJ2-5
v_gene: TRBV4-2

CDR3nt: TGTGCCAGCAGCTTGTTTCTAGGGCAGTATGGCTACACCTTC
CDR3aa: CASSLFLGQYGYTF
d_gene: -
abundance: -
j_gene: TRBJ1-2
v_gene: TRBV5-6

CDR3nt: TGTGCCATCAGAGATCACCGCGAGCATGGCTACACCTTC
CDR3aa: CAIRDHREHGYTF
d_gene: -
abundance: -
j_gene: TRBJ1-2
v_gene: TRBV10-3

CDR3nt: TGTGCCAGCAGCTTCCAACCTAGGGACACCATATATTTT
CDR3aa: CASSFQPRDTIYF
d_gene: -
abundance: -
j_gene: TRBJ1-3
v_gene: TRBV11-2

CDR3nt: TGTGCCAGCAGCCAGGTCAAGTGGGTCCCCTCAACTTACAATGAGCAGTTCTTC
CDR3aa: CASSQVKWVPSTYNEQFF
d_gene: -
abundance: -
j_gene: TRBJ2-1
v_gene: TRBV14

CDR3nt: TGTGCCAGCAGTTACGACAGGGCCTACGAGCAGTACTTC
CDR3aa: CASSYDRAYEQYF
d_gene: TRBD1
abundance: -
j_gene: TRBJ2-7
v_gene: TRBV6-5

CDR3nt: TGTGCCAGCTCAGGGATCCTCGGGAACACTGAAGCTTTCTTT
CDR3aa: CASSGILGNTEAFF
d_gene: -
abundance: -
j_gene: TRBJ1-1
v_gene: TRBV18

CDR3nt: TGTGCCATCAGTGTAACGGACAGGGAGGTGGACAATGAGCAGTTCTTC
CDR3aa: CAISVTDREVDNEQFF
d_gene: TRBD1
abundance: -
j_gene: TRBJ2-1
v_gene: TRBV10-3

CDR3nt: TGTGCCAGTAGTATATTGGTTAAGGGAGAGCAGTACTTC
CDR3aa: CASSILVKGEQYF
d_gene: -
abundance: -
j_gene: TRBJ2-7
v_gene: TRBV19

CDR3nt: TGTGCCAGCAGCGACTATCCGCTCCAGGGGACCCAGTACTTC
CDR3aa: CASSDYPLQGTQYF
d_gene: -
abundance: -
j_gene: TRBJ2-5
v_gene: TRBV7-3

CDR3nt: TGTGCCAGTAGTATAGACGCCAGCGACACTGGAAACACCATATATTTT
CDR3aa: CASSIDASDTGNTIYF
d_gene: -
abundance: -
j_gene: TRBJ1-3
v_gene: TRBV19

CDR3nt: TGTGCCAGCAGTACAGGGATCTCAGATACGCAGTATTTT
CDR3aa: CASSTGISDTQYF
d_gene: -
abundance: -
j_gene: TRBJ2-3
v_gene: TRBV6-1

CDR3nt: TGTGCCAGCAGCGAGAGGGGGACGGAGGATGAAGCTTTCTTT
CDR3aa: CASSERGTEDEAFF
d_gene: -
abundance: -
j_gene: TRBJ1-1
v_gene: TRBV6-5

CDR3nt: TGCGCCAGCAGCCATGCTACACCTAGCGCGCGTTGGACCGGGGAGCTGTTTTTT
CDR3aa: CASSHATPSARWTGELFF
d_gene: -
abundance: -
j_gene: TRBJ2-2
v_gene: TRBV4-3

CDR3nt: TGTGCCAGCAGTTACACGATCAACGCGGCAGGGGCTTTCTTT
CDR3aa: CASSYTINAAGAFF
d_gene: -
abundance: -
j_gene: TRBJ1-1
v_gene: TRBV6-5

CDR3nt: TGTGCCAGCAGCTTGCCCAGCGGGGGGCCGCGGGAGACCCAGTACTTC
CDR3aa: CASSLPSGGPRETQYF
d_gene: TRBD2
abundance: -
j_gene: TRBJ2-5
v_gene: TRBV5-4

CDR3nt: TGTGCCAGCAGCCGAAGAAGGGACAGGGAAAAGAACACTGAAGCTTTCTTT
CDR3aa: CASSRRRDREKNTEAFF
d_gene: TRBD1
abundance: -
j_gene: TRBJ1-1
v_gene: TRBV7-9

CDR3nt: TGCGCCAGCAGCTTGGGGACAGGGGGCCTAGCCTATGGCTACACCTTC
CDR3aa: CASSLGTGGLAYGYTF
d_gene: TRBD1
abundance: -
j_gene: TRBJ1-2
v_gene: TRBV5-1

CDR3nt: TGCAGCGTCGAGACAGATTCCTACAATGAGCAGTTCTTC
CDR3aa: CSVETDSYNEQFF
d_gene: -
abundance: -
j_gene: TRBJ2-1
v_gene: TRBV29-1

CDR3nt: TGTGCCAGCGCGGGACAGGGAATCACTGAAGCTTTCTTT
CDR3aa: CASAGQGITEAFF
d_gene: TRBD1
abundance: -
j_gene: TRBJ1-1
v_gene: TRBV18

CDR3nt: TGTGCCAGTAGTATGCCAGGCAGGGATCAGCCCCAGCATTTT
CDR3aa: CASSMPGRDQPQHF
d_gene: -
abundance: once
j_gene: TRBJ1-5
v_gene: TRBV19

CDR3nt: TGTGCCAGCAGCCAAGATCCATCCTACGGCTACACCTTC
CDR3aa: CASSQDPSYGYTF
d_gene: -
abundance: -
j_gene: TRBJ1-2
v_gene: TRBV14